The sequence of this T cell receptor beta chain was determined in a study of glioma-infiltrating T cells after dendritic cell vaccination. Study-wide findings and caveats: Estimated pretreatment TIL content predicted outcome after dendritic cell vaccination.

The time point: after dendritic cell vaccination, including at tumor progression/relapse. Isocitrate dehydrogenase mutation was absent in all glioblastoma patients. Before vaccination, two weeks after the third vaccination, and at progression, PBMC were collected. As regards this clone: The target antigen is unknown.

Assay: immunoSEQ multiplex PCR; the TCRdb copy retains only in-frame clones and omits some. In the table there are roughly 85,000 clones, 85% of which are singletons. The CDR3 is made up of 15 amino acids. The sample here was blood, taken after dendritic cell vaccination. The TCR was taken from a human donor with glioblastoma. The rearrangement joins TRBV21-1 to TRBJ2-1; the table's D call TRBD1 went unverified against the DNA. TRBV21-1 is a pseudogene segment. The chain's CDR3 is CASSKVGGAPNEQFF. In DNA, the CDR3 is TGTGCCAGCAGCAAAGTCGGTGGGGCCCCCAATGAGCAGTTCTTC.